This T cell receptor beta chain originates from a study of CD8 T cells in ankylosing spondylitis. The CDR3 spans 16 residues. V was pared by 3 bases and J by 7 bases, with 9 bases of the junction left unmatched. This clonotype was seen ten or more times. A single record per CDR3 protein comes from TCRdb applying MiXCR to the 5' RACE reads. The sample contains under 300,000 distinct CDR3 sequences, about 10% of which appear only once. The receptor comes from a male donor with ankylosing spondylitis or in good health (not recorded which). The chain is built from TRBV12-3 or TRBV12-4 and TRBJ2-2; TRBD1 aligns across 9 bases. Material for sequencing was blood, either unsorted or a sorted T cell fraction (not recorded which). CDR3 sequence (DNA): TGTGCCAGCAGTTTTAGAGGGGGACAGGGTATCGGGGAGCTGTTTTTT. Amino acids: CASSFRGGQGIGELFF.